This T cell receptor (beta chain) was sequenced during a study of coeliac disease. Broader study findings: Active celiac intraepithelial and lamina propria samples had lower TRB and TRG clonality than control samples. Published gliadin-specific TRB sequences appeared in about 55% of the 18 coeliac samples, 1 of 6 controls. The authors judged this method unsuitable for unbiased gliadin-specific T cell detection.

The CDR3 covers 14 residues. Trimming cost V 10 bases and J 6 bases; bases outside gene matches: 6. The germline V gene has CDR1 SNHLY and CDR2 FYNNEI. The assay was immunoSEQ multiplex PCR, and TCRdb's table has in-frame clones only and misses some. Here the sample spans about 9,400 clones, roughly 70% being singletons. Regarding this clone: Its specificity is unknown.

This receptor was taken from an older woman with celiac disease. What was sequenced was lamina propria lymphocytes from the gut. V is TRBV2 and J is TRBJ2-1; 13 bases are shared with TRBD2. The CDR3 DNA reads TGTGCCACCATACTAGCGGGAGGGCCCAATGAGCAGTTCTTC. Translation: CATILAGGPNEQFF.